A single sample is the source of the 25 T cell receptor beta chains below, sequenced in a study of control samples from healthy donors and cancer patients. The table came from immunoSEQ multiplex PCR; TCRdb's copy has only in-frame clones and leaves some out. The repertoire holds 70,000 to 95,000 clones, 93% seen once, with over 0.95% in the top ten. Sequenced sample: PBMCs. These receptors originate from a woman aged 40 to 55 with lung cancer.

The chain links TRBV6-5 to TRBJ2-5; the D gene is possibly TRBD1 (5 bases). Deletions cut 2 bases from V and 5 bases from J, with 18 bases between. The CDR3 loop spans 16 amino acids. Germline loops: CDR1 MNHEY, CDR2 SVGAGI. CDR3 in amino acids: CASSYGVSSGAETQYF. CDR3 bases: TGTGCCAGCAGTTACGGGGTCTCTAGTGGGGCGGAGACCCAGTACTTC.

This chain links TRBV24-1 with TRBJ2-1; no reliable D call. V lost 1 base to trimming and J lost 1 base, with 4 bases between them. Germline CDR1 reads KGHDR; CDR2 reads SFDVKD. The CDR3 runs to 14 residues. The CDR3 here is CATSDFGSYNEQFF. In DNA, the CDR3 is TGTGCCACCAGTGATTTCGGTTCCTACAATGAGCAGTTCTTC.

The chain couples TRBV10-3 to TRBJ2-1; TRBD2 agrees at 16 bases. This CDR3 is built from 17 residues. Germline CDR1 is ENHRY and CDR2 is SYGVKD. The trim removed 4 bases at V and 10 bases at J, leaving 10 bases unmatched. The CDR3 loop is CAISAAGTSGGAGEQFF. CDR3 DNA: TGTGCCATCAGTGCCGCCGGGACTAGCGGGGGGGCTGGGGAGCAGTTCTTC.

The chain links TRBV7-3 to TRBJ2-3; TRBD1 agrees at 10 bases. Per germline, CDR1 SGHTA and CDR2 FQGTGA. Trimming took 3 bases from V and 4 from J; bases not matched to a gene: 1. The CDR3 sequence is 14 residues long. CDR3 in DNA: TGTGCCAGCAGCTTGACAGGGGGCGCAGATACGCAGTATTTT. Amino acids: CASSLTGGADTQYF.

The CDR3 region is CASSVGAGVTEQYF. CDR3 DNA sequence: TGTGCCAGCAGCGTGGGGGCGGGGGTTACCGAGCAGTACTTC. The chain uses TRBV7-9 and TRBJ2-7; tentative D call: TRBD2 (7 bases). The CDR3 length is 14 residues. Germline V gene lookup returns CDR1 SEHNR and CDR2 FQNEAQ (reference sequence). V lost 5 bases, J lost 6 bases, and 17 bases lay in between.

The chain combines TRBV30 with TRBJ1-6, with a tentative D call TRBD1 (6 bases). This CDR3 comprises 20 residues. Germline V gene data show CDR1 as GTSNPN and CDR2 as SVGIG (reference sequence). V was cut by 0 bases and J by 7 bases, with 28 bases left in between. The CDR3 region is CAWSVYKVWSGEDLNSPLHF. The CDR3 DNA sequence: TGTGCCTGGAGTGTTTATAAGGTCTGGTCAGGGGAGGATCTCAATTCACCCCTCCACTTT.

The chain carries TRBV12-1 and TRBJ2-3; the D segment call TRBD2 is taken from the table without a DNA check. TRBV12-1 is a documented pseudogene. This CDR3 has 17 residues. CDR3 sequence: CASSFEPLAGGTDTQYF. The CDR3 region has the DNA TGTGCCAGCAGCTTTGAGCCCCTAGCGGGGGGCACAGATACGCAGTATTTT.

The chain recombines TRBV6-2 or TRBV6-3 with TRBJ2-7, with 9 bases lining up with TRBD2. Per the germline V gene, CDR1 is MNHEY and CDR2 is SVGEGT. J gave up 1 base and V 2 bases, and 3 bases lay outside the gene matches. The CDR3 spans 15 residues. The CDR3 DNA reads TGTGCCAGCAGTTACGGGCGGGGGGGATCCTACGAGCAGTACTTC. Translation: CASSYGRGGSYEQYF.

This chain joins TRBV3-1 (or the pseudogene TRBV3-2) and TRBJ1-5, with TRBD1 matching 7 bases. The CDR3 totals 16 residues. With 0 bases clipped from V and 2 bases from J, the junction kept 4 bases outside the gene matches. The germline gives CDR1 LGHDT, CDR2 YNNKEL (reference sequence). The CDR3, as DNA: TGTGCCAGCAGCCAAGAGGGGCAGGGGGGCAATCAGCCCCAGCATTTT. Its translation is CASSQEGQGGNQPQHF.

This chain uses TRBV5-8 with TRBJ2-1, with 9 bases identical to TRBD1. V lost 4 bases to trimming and J lost 2 bases; unmatched junction nucleotides: 10. The CDR3 contains 17 residues. The V gene's germline CDR1 is SGHTS and CDR2 YDEGEE. Here the CDR3 DNA reads TGTGCCAGCAGCCCACAGGGACAGGGAGGACCCTACAATGAGCAGTTCTTC. It yields the protein CASSPQGQGGPYNEQFF.

The chain joins TRBV6-1 to TRBJ1-4; D call uncertain. Deletions cut 4 bases from V and 0 bases from J, with 12 bases between. The CDR3 is 16 amino acids. Germline V gene lookup returns CDR1 MNHNS and CDR2 SASEGT. CDR3 nucleotide sequence: TGTGCCAGCAGTGGTCGGGGTTACGCAACTAATGAAAAACTGTTTTTT. Translating it yields CASSGRGYATNEKLFF.

The chain carries TRBV9 and TRBJ1-1, with 8 nucleotides matching TRBD1. V was pared by 4 bases and J by 4 bases, with 6 bases of the junction left unmatched. Germline values: CDR1 SGDLS, CDR2 YYNGEE. This CDR3 spans 14 amino acids. The CDR3 loop reads CASSFRDRTTEAFF. The CDR3, as DNA: TGTGCCAGCAGCTTCAGGGACAGGACCACTGAAGCTTTCTTT.

The chain carries TRBV5-4 and TRBJ1-1, with TRBD1 identical over 10 bases. V shed 4 bases and J 5 bases; nucleotides not matched to a gene: 2. Germline CDR1 is SGHNT and CDR2 is YYREEE (reference sequence). The CDR3 sequence is 13 residues long. The CDR3 DNA reads TGTGCCAGCAGCCCGGACAGGGGGACTGAAGCTTTCTTT. The encoded protein is CASSPDRGTEAFF. Using reference TRBV5-4 and TRBJ1-1 for the parts outside the CDR3, the full variable domain is ETGVTQSPTHLIKTRGQQVTLRCSSQSGHNTVSWYQQALGQGPQFIFQYYREEENGRGNFPPRFSGLQFPNYSSELNVNALELDDSALYLCASSPDRGTEAFFGQGTRLTVV.

The chain links TRBV18 to TRBJ1-2, with 9 bases lining up with TRBD1. With 3 bases clipped from V and 6 bases from J, the junction kept 2 bases outside the gene matches. Germline V gives CDR1 KGHSH, CDR2 LQKENI. The CDR3 runs 13 residues. The DNA for the CDR3 is TGTGCCAGCTCACCGACAGGGGGGAATGGCTACACCTTC. Translating it yields CASSPTGGNGYTF.

On this clone itself: The limits of the CDR3 on the DNA are not certain, so only TCRdb's listed CDR3 is given. The chain recombines TRBV9 with TRBJ1-1. Germline CDR1 is SGDLS and CDR2 is YYNGEE. The CDR3 sequence runs 12 residues, both termini included. The CDR3 protein is CASSVAEGSPPF.

This clone has a handful of counts. The rearrangement uses TRBV6-2 or TRBV6-3 and TRBJ1-5; D remains unclear. The germline V and J ends were trimmed by 4 bases and 0 bases, with 16 bases remaining between them. Germline CDR1 MNHEY, CDR2 SVGEGT. The CDR3 is made up of 17 amino acids. In DNA form, the CDR3 reads TGTGCCAGCAGTTTTGAGGGTTTTTGGGATAGCAATCAGCCCCAGCATTTT. Translated, it gives CASSFEGFWDSNQPQHF.

This chain links TRBV30 with TRBJ2-1; 9 bases agree with TRBD1. CDR3 length: 15 amino acids. V trimming: 1 base; J trimming: 2 bases; junction bases outside the gene matches: 3. The germline CDR1 and CDR2 sequences are GTSNPN and SVGIG (reference sequence). The CDR3 is CAWSATGGAYNEQFF. The CDR3 region has the DNA TGTGCCTGGAGTGCTACAGGGGGCGCCTACAATGAGCAGTTCTTC.

This chain joins TRBV30 and TRBJ2-2, with 8 bases fitting TRBD2. V was pared by 5 bases and J by 7 bases, with 15 bases of the junction left unmatched. CDR1 GTSNPN and CDR2 SVGIG come from the germline V gene (reference sequence). This CDR3 has 16 residues. DNA of the CDR3: TGTGCCTGGTCCCTGCGGGGGGTTAGGGTAAACGGGGAGCTGTTTTTT. Protein product: CAWSLRGVRVNGELFF. The full variable domain, in which reference TRBV30 and TRBJ2-2 provide the parts outside the CDR3, is SQTIHQWPATLVQPVGSPLSLECTVEGTSNPNLYWYRQAAGRGLQLLFYSVGIGQISSEVPQNLSASRPQDRQFILSSKKLLLSDSGFYLCAWSLRGVRVNGELFFGEGSRLTVL.

The V call is TRBV7-6, the J call TRBJ1-2; D is unresolved. The germline V gene encodes CDR1 SGHVS and CDR2 FNYEAQ. Trimming pared 3 bases from V and 0 bases from J, leaving 5 bases between. This CDR3 contains 13 residues. Written as DNA, the CDR3 is TGTGCCAGCAGCTTTTCCGCTAACTATGGCTACACCTTC. This gives the protein CASSFSANYGYTF.

This chain links TRBV15 with TRBJ2-5, with 9 bases that match TRBD2. V was clipped by 0 bases and J by 2 bases; unmatched bases: 7. The CDR3 consists of 17 residues. Germline V CDR1 and CDR2: LNHNV, YYDKDF (reference sequence). CDR3 sequence (DNA): TGTGCCACCAGCAGAGATGCTGTAGCGGGGGTTCAAGAGACCCAGTACTTC. The encoded protein is CATSRDAVAGVQETQYF.

The chain uses TRBV4-2 and TRBJ2-7; 8 bases map to TRBD2. Germline V gene data show CDR1 as LGHNA and CDR2 as YNFKEQ. This CDR3 comprises 16 residues. V lost 0 bases and J lost 7; bases outside the gene matches: 11. The CDR3 here is CASSQDVIAGTGEQYF. In DNA form, the CDR3 reads TGTGCCAGCAGCCAAGATGTAATAGCGGGGACGGGTGAGCAGTACTTC.

The chain couples TRBV2 to TRBJ1-1; TRBD1 aligns across 7 bases. Germline V CDR1 and CDR2: SNHLY, FYNNEI. The CDR3 is made up of 15 amino acids. Trimming cost V 6 bases and J 6 bases; bases outside gene matches: 13. CDR3 region: CASRGTVVVVAEAFF. For the CDR3, the DNA is TGTGCCAGCAGAGGGACAGTAGTGGTGGTCGCTGAAGCTTTCTTT.

The chain employs TRBV11-3 and TRBJ2-1, with 8 bases lining up with TRBD1. V was pared by 6 bases and J by 7 bases, with 14 bases of the junction left unmatched. Germline V gives CDR1 SGHNT, CDR2 YENEEA. This CDR3 contains 16 residues. For the CDR3, the DNA is TGTGCCAGCAGGTTTGACGGCCGAGACAGGGGTAATGAGCAGTTCTTC. Protein sequence: CASRFDGRDRGNEQFF.

The genes are TRBV4-1 and TRBJ1-2, with D maybe TRBD1 (6 bases). Germline V gene data show CDR1 as MGHRA and CDR2 as YSYEKL. This CDR3 spans 15 amino acids. With 1 base removed from V and 4 bases from J, the gap between germline ends came to 13 bases. The CDR3 reads CASSQGGGDIYGYTF. DNA of the CDR3: TGCGCCAGCAGCCAAGGCGGGGGGGACATCTATGGCTACACCTTC.

This chain joins TRBV9 and TRBJ2-3; D is possibly TRBD2 (6 bases). Germline V gene lookup returns CDR1 SGDLS and CDR2 YYNGEE. The V and J ends lost 3 bases and 1 base respectively, with 12 bases between them. This CDR3 has 15 amino acids. CDR3 protein: CASSARDFRTDTQYF. DNA for the CDR3: TGTGCCAGCAGCGCCCGGGACTTTCGCACAGATACGCAGTATTTT.